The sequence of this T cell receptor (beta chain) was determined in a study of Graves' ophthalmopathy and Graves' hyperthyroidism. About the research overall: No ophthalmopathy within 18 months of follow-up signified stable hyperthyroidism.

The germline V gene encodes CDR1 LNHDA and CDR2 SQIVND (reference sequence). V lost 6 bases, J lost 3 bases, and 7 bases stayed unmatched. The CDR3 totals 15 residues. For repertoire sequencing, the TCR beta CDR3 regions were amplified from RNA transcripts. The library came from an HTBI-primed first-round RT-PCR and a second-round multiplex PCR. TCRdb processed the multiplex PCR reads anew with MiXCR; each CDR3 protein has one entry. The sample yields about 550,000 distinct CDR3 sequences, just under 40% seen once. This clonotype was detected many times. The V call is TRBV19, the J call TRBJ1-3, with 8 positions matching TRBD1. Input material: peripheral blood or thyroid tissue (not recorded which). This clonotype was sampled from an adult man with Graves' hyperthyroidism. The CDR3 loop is CASSPGGTSGNTIYF. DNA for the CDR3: TGTGCCAGTAGCCCAGGGGGCACGAGTGGAAACACCATATATTTT.